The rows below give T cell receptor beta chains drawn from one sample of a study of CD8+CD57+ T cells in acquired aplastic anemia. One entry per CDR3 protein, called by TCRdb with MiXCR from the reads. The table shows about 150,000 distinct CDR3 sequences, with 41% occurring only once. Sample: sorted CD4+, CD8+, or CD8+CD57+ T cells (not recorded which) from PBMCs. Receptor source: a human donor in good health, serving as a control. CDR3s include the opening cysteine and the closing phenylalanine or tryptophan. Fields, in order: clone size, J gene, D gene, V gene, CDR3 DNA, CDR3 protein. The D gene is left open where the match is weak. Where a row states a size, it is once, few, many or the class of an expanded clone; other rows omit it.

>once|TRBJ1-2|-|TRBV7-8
TGTGCCAGCAGCTTAGATAGGGGTAACTATGGCTACACCTTC
CASSLDRGNYGYTF
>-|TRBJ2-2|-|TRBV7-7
TGTGCCAGCAGCTATAGCAGCACCGGGGAGCTGTTTTTT
CASSYSSTGELFF
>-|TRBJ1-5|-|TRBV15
TGTGCCACCAGCAGAGATCGATGGCAGCCCCAGCATTTT
CATSRDRWQPQHF
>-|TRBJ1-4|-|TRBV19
TGTGCCAGTAGTATGGGAGGGCCTAATGAAAAACTGTTTTTT
CASSMGGPNEKLFF
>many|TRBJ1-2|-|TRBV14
TGTGCCAGCAGCCAATTCGGTCTAGGGTATGGCTACACCTTC
CASSQFGLGYGYTF
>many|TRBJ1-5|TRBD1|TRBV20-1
TGCAGTGCTAGACAGGGGGTCAATCAGCCCCAGCATTTT
CSARQGVNQPQHF
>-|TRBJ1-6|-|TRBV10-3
TGTGCCACCGCCGCCGACACCTCCTATAATTCACCCCTCCACTTT
CATAADTSYNSPLHF
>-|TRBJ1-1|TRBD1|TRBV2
TGTGCCACCCTGGAGGGGGCGTTCACTGAAGCTTTCTTT
CATLEGAFTEAFF
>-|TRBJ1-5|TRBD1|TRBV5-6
TGTGCCAGCAGCTTTGGGACAGTATATAGCAATCAGCCCCAGCATTTT
CASSFGTVYSNQPQHF
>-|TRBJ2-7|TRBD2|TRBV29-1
TGCGGCGTTGAAGGGACTAGCGGGAGAGACTACGAGCAGTACTTC
CGVEGTSGRDYEQYF
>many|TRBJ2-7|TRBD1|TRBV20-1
TGCAGTGCTAGCCAGGACAGGCGCTCCTACGAGCAGTACTTC
CSASQDRRSYEQYF
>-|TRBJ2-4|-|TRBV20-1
TGCAGTGCTGGTTCCGTGATAGCCAAAAACATTCAGTACTTC
CSAGSVIAKNIQYF
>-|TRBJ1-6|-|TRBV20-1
TGCAGTGCACCCGCCCCGGGACAAACTTATAATTCACCCCTCCACTTT
CSAPAPGQTYNSPLHF
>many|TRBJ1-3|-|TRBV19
TGTGCCAGTAGTATGCTCGGGGACACCATATATTTT
CASSMLGDTIYF
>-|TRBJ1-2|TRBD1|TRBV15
TGTGCCACCAGCATCGGGACAGCGAGCGGCTACACCTTC
CATSIGTASGYTF
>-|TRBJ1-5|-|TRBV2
TGTGCCAGCAGAATGAACCGGGACAATAGCAATCAGCCCCAGCATTTT
CASRMNRDNSNQPQHF
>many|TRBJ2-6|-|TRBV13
TGTGCCAGCAGCTTAGGCCTTCGGGGAGCTGGGGCCAACGTCCTGACTTTC
CASSLGLRGAGANVLTF
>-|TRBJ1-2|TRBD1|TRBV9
TGTGCCAGCAGCGTTTACCCGGGACAGGGTAACTATGGCTACACCTTC
CASSVYPGQGNYGYTF
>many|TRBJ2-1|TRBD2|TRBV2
TGTGCCAGCAGGGACGTAGCGGGAGTCATGGAGCAGTTCTTC
CASRDVAGVMEQFF
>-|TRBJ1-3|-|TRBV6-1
TGTGCCAGCAGTGAACTGGGATTCTCTGGAAACACCATATATTTT
CASSELGFSGNTIYF
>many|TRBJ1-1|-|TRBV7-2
TGTGCCAGCGGTGATTCAGGGGCCAACACTGAAGCTTTCTTT
CASGDSGANTEAFF
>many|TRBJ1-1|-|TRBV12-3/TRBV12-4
TGTGCCAGCAGTTTTGGGGGCACTGAAGCTTTCTTT
CASSFGGTEAFF
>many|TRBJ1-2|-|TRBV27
TGTGCCAGCAGTTTCCAAGGGAATGGCTACACCTTC
CASSFQGNGYTF
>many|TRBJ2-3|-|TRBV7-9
TGTGCCAGCAGCTCCATCAGGGGGGGTGGGAATACGCAGTATTTT
CASSSIRGGGNTQYF
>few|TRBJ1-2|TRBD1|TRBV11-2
TGTGCCAGCAGCCAGGGACAGGGGATGGTCGATGGCCACACCTTC
CASSQGQGMVDGHTF
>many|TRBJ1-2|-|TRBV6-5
TGTGCCAGCAGTTCCTTGACAGTGTTCTATGGCTACACCTTC
CASSSLTVFYGYTF
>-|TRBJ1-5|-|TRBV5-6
TGTGCCAGCAGCCTGGGGTCCTTGAGCAATCAGCCCCAGCATTTT
CASSLGSLSNQPQHF
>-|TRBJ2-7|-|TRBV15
TGTGCCACCCAGCGTGGGGGGGGCCTCAGGGATGAGCAGTACTTC
CATQRGGGLRDEQYF
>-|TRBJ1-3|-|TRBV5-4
TGTGCCAGCAGCTCCACCAACACCATATATTTT
CASSSTNTIYF
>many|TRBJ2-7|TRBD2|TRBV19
TGTGCCAGTAGTAGGGCGACTAGCGGAGAACAGTACTTC
CASSRATSGEQYF
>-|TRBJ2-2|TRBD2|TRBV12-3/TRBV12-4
TGTGCCAGCAGTTTAGTAGCGGGAAGAATCCGCACCGGGGAGCTGTTTTTT
CASSLVAGRIRTGELFF
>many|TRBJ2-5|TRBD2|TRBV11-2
TGTGCCAGCAGCTTAGGTAGCGGGGTCCAAGAGACCCAGTACTTC
CASSLGSGVQETQYF
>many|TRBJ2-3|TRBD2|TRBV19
TGTGCCAGTAGTATACTGTGGACTAGCGGGGCCCCGCTCACAGATACGCAGTATTTT
CASSILWTSGAPLTDTQYF
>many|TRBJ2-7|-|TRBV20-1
TGCAGTGCTAGGGCGTGGGGTCGGACCTACGAGCAGTACTTC
CSARAWGRTYEQYF
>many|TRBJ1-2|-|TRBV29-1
TGCAGCGCAGGGGTTAACTATGGCTACACCTTC
CSAGVNYGYTF
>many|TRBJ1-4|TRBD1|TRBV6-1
TGTGCCAGCAGTGAAGGGACAGGGAAAGCAAAACTGTTTTTT
CASSEGTGKAKLFF
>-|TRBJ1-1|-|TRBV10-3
TGTGCCATCAGTGTTGAGGGTCGTAACACTGAAGCTTTCTTT
CAISVEGRNTEAFF
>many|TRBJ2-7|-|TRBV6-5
TGTGCCAGCAGTTACAGAACTATTAGCTACGAGCAGTACTTC
CASSYRTISYEQYF
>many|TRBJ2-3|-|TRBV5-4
TGTGCCAGCAGCTTGGCAGGGGTTGGCACAGATACGCAGTATTTT
CASSLAGVGTDTQYF
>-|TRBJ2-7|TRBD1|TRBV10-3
TGTGCCTCTGGGACAGGGTCCTACGAGCAGTACTTC
CASGTGSYEQYF
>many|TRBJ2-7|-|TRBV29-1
TGCAGCATCCGGGACGGCGGCTCCTACGAGCAGTACTTC
CSIRDGGSYEQYF
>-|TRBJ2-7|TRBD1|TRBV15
TGTGCCACCAGCTCGACCGGGACAGGGAATCTATACGAGCAGTACTTC
CATSSTGTGNLYEQYF
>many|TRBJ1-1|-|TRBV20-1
TGCAGTGCTAGAGATTTGAGAGCCAACACTGAAGCTTTCTTT
CSARDLRANTEAFF
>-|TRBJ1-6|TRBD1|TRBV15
TGTGCCACCAGCAGAGAGGAAGGGGGCTCACCCCTCCACTTT
CATSREEGGSPLHF
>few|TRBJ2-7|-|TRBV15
TGTGCCACCAGCAGAGGGTCATCGGTAGGCGAGCAGTACTTC
CATSRGSSVGEQYF
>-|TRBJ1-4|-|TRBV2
TGTGCCAGCAGTGATGAGGGTAGACTGTTTTTT
CASSDEGRLFF
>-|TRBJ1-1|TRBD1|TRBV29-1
TGCAGCGTAGGACAGGGAGGGACTGAAGCTTTCTTT
CSVGQGGTEAFF
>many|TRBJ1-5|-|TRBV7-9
TGTGCCAGCAGCTTAGCCAGTATGGGGCCTCAGCCCCAGCATTTT
CASSLASMGPQPQHF
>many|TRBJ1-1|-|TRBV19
TGTGCCAGTAGTATCCTCTCGTCGGGGAACACTGAAGCTTTCTTT
CASSILSSGNTEAFF
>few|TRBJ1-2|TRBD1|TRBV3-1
TGTGCCACCCGACAGGGGGGGGGCTATGGCTACACCTTC
CATRQGGGYGYTF
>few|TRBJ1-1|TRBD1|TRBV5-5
TGTGCCAGCAGCTTTTTACCATACCCGGGACAGGTTGAAGCTTTCTTT
CASSFLPYPGQVEAFF
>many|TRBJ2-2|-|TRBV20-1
TGCAGTGCTATCCGGGACCACCCCACCGGGGAGCTGTTTTTT
CSAIRDHPTGELFF
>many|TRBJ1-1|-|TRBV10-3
TGTGCCATCAGCCACGACAGGTATCAAGCTTTCTTT
CAISHDRYQAFF
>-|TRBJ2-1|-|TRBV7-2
TGTGCCAGCAGCTTCCCGGAGTGGGGTCTTAATGAGCAGCTCTTC
CASSFPEWGLNEQLF
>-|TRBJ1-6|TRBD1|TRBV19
TGTGCCAGCAGCCGACCGCGACAGGGTGGAAATTCACCCCTCCACTTT
CASSRPRQGGNSPLHF
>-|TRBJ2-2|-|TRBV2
TGTGCCAGCATGGGCACCGGGGAGCTGTTTTTT
CASMGTGELFF